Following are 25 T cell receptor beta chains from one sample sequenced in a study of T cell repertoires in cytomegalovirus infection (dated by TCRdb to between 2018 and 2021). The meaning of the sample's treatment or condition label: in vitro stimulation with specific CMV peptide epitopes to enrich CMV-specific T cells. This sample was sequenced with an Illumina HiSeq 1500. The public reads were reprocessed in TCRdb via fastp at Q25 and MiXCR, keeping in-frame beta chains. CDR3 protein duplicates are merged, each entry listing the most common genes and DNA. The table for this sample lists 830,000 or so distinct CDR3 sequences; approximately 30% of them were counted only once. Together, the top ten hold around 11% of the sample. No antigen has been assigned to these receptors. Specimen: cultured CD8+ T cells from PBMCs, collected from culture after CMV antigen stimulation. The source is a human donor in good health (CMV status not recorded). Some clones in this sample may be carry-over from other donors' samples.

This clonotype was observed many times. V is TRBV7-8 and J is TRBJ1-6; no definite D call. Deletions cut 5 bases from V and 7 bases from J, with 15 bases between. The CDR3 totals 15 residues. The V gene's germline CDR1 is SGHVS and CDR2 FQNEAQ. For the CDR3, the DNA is TGTGCCAGCAGCGGAGGGTTGTTGGAAAATTCACCCCTCCACTTT. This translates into CASSGGLLENSPLHF.

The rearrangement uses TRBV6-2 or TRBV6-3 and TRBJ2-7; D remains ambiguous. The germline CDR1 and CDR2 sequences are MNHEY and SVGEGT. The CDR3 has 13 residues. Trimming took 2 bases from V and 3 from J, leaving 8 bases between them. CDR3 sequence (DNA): TGTGCCAGCAGTTACAGGTACGTCTACGAGCAGTACGTC. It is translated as CASSYRYVYEQYV.

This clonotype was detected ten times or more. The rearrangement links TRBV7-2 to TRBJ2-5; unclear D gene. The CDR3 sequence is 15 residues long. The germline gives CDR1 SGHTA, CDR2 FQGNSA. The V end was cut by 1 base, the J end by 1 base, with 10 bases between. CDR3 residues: CASSLGSHLQETQYF. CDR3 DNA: TGTGCCAGCAGCTTAGGCTCGCACCTCCAAGAGACCCAGTACTTC.

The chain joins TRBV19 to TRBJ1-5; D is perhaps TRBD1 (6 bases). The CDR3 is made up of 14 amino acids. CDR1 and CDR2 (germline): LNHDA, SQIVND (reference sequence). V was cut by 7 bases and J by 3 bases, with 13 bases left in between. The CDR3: CASTETGPNQPQHF. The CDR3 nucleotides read TGTGCCAGTACTGAGACAGGCCCCAATCAGCCCCAGCATTTT. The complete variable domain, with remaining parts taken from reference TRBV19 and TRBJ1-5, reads DGGITQSPKYLFRKEGQNVTLSCEQNLNHDAMYWYRQDPGQGLRLIYYSQIVNDFQKGDIAEGYSVSREKKESFPLTVTSAQKNPTAFYLCASTETGPNQPQHFGDGTRLSIL.

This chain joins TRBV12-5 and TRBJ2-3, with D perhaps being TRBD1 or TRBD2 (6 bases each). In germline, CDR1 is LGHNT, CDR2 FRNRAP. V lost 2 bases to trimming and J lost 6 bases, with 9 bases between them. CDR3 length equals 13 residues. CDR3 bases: TGTGCTAGTGGTTTGCGAGGGGGGGATACGCAGTATTTT. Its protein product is CASGLRGGDTQYF.

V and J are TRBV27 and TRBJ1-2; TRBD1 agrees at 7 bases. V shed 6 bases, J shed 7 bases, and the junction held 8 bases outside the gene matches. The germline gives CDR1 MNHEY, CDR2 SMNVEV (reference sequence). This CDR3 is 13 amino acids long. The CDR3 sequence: CASSPTGRGGYTF. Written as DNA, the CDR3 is TGTGCCAGCAGCCCGACAGGGAGGGGTGGCTACACCTTC.

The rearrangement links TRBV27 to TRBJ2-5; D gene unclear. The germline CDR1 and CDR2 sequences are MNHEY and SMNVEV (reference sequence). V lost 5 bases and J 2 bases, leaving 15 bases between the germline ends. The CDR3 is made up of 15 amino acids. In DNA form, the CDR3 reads TGTGCCAGCAGTCCCTTCTTTGGGGTTCAAGAGACCCAGTACTTC. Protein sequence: CASSPFFGVQETQYF.

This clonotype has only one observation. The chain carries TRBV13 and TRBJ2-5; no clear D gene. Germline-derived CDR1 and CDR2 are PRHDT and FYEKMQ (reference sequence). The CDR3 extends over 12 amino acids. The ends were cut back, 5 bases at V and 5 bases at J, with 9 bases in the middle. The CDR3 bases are TGTGCCAGCAGCACTACTTGGGAGACCCAGTACTTC. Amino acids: CASSTTWETQYF.

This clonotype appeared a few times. The CDR3 protein is CASSNLAGSRNEQFF. The CDR3 bases are TGTGCCAGCAGTAACCTAGCGGGGAGTAGGAATGAGCAGTTCTTC. The chain uses TRBV6-2 or TRBV6-3 and TRBJ2-1, with 9 nucleotides matching TRBD2. The CDR3 length is 15 residues. The junction had 9 bases not matched to a gene; V was cut back by 5 bases and J by 7 bases. CDR1 and CDR2 from the germline V gene are MNHEY and SVGEGT.

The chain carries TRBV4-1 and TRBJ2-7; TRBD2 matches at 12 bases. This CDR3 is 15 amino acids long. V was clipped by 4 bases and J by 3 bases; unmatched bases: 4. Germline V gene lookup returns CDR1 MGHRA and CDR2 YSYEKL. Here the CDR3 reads CASSPTSGGGYEQYF. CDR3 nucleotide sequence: TGCGCCAGCAGCCCGACTAGCGGGGGAGGCTACGAGCAGTACTTC.

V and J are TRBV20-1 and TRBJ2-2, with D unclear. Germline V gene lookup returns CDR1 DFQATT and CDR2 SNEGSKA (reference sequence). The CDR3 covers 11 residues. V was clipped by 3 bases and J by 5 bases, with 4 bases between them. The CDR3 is CSASGTGELFF. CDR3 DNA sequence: TGCAGTGCTAGTGGGACCGGGGAGCTGTTTTTT.

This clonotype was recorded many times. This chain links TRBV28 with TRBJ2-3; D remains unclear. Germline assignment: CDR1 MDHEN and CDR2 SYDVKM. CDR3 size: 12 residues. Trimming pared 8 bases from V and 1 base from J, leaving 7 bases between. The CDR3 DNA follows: TGTGCCAGCCGAACAGGCACAGATACGCAGTATTTT. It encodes CASRTGTDTQYF.

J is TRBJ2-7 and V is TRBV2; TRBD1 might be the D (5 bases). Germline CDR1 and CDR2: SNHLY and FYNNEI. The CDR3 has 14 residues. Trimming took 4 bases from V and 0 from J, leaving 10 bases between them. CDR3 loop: CASSGERGSYEQYV. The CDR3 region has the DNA TGTGCCAGCAGTGGGGAAAGGGGCTCCTACGAGCAGTACGTC.

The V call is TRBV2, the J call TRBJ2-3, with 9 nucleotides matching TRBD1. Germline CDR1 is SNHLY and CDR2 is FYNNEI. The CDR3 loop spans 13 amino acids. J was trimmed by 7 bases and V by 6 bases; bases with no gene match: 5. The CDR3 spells CASRDRGRNTQYF. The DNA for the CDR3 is TGTGCCAGCAGGGACAGGGGTAGGAATACGCAGTATTTT. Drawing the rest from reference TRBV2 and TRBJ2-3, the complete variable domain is EPEVTQTPSHQVTQMGQEVILRCVPISNHLYFYWYRQILGQKVEFLVSFYNNEISEKSEIFDDQFSVERPDGSNFTLKIRSTKLEDSAMYFCASRDRGRNTQYFGPGTRLTVL.

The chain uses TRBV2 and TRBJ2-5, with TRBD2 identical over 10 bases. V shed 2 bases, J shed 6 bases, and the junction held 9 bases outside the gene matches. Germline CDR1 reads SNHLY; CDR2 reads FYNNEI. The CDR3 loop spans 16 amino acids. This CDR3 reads CASSERLSGGLKTQYF. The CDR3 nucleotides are TGTGCCAGCAGTGAAAGGCTTAGCGGGGGGCTGAAGACCCAGTACTTC.

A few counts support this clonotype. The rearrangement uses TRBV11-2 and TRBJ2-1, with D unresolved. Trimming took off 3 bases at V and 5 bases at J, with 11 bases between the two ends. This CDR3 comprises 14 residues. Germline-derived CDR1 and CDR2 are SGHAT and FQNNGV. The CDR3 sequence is CASSFTYGNNEQFF. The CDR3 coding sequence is TGTGCCAGCAGCTTTACGTACGGCAACAATGAGCAGTTCTTC.

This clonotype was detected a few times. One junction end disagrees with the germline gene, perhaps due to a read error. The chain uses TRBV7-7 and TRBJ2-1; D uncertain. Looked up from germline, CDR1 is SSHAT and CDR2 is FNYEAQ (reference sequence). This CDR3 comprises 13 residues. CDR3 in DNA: TGTGCTAGCAGCTTAGGCCCCGGCACAGAGCAGTTCTTC. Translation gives CASSLGPGTEQFF. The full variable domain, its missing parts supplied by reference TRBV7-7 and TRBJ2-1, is GAGVSQSPRYKVTKRGQDVTLRCDPISSHATLYWYQQALGQGPEFLTYFNYEAQPDKSGLPSDRFSAERPEGSISTLTIQRTEQRDSAMYRCASSLGPGTEQFFGPGTRLTVL.

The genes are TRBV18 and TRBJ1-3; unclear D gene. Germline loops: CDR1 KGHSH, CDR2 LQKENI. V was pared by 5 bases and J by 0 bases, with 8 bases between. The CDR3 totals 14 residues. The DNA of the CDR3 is TGTGCCAGCTCAACCGAGGTCTCTGGAAACACCATATATTTT. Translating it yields CASSTEVSGNTIYF.

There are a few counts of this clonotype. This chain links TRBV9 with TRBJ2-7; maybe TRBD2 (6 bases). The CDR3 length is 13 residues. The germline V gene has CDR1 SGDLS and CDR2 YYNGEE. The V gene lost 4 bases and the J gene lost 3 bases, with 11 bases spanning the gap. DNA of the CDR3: TGTGCCAGCAGCCCCGGGGGAATCTACGAGCAGTACTTC. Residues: CASSPGGIYEQYF.

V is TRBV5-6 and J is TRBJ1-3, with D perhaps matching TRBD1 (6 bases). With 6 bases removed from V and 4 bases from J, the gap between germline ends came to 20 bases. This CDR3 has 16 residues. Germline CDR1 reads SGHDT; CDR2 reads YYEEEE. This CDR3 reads CASTRATQGTGNTIYF. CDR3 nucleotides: TGTGCCAGCACCCGCGCTACTCAGGGGACAGGAAACACCATATATTTT.

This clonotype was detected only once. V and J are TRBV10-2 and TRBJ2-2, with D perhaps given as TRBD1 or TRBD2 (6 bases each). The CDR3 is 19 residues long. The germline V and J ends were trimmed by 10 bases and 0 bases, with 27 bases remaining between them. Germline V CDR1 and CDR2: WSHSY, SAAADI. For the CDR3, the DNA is TGCGCCACGGAAAGGGGGGAAAGTGGACCTCCACCGAACACCGGGGAGCTGTTTTTT. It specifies CATERGESGPPPNTGELFF.

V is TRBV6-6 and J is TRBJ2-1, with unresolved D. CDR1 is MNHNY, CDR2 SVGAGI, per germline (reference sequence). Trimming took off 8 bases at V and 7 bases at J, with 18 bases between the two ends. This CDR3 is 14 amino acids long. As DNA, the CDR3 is TGTGCCAGCGGGAAAACAGTTTTCGGGAATGAGCAGTTCTTC. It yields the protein CASGKTVFGNEQFF.

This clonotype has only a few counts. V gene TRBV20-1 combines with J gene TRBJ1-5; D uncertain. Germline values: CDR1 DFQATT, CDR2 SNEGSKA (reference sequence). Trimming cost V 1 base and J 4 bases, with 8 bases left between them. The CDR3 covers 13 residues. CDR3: CSARAGENQPQHF. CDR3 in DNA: TGCAGTGCTAGAGCTGGGGAGAATCAGCCCCAGCATTTT.

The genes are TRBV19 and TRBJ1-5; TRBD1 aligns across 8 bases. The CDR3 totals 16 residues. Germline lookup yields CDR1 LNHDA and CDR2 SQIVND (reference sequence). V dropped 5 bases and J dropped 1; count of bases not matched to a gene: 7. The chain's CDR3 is CASSARQGRSNQPQHF. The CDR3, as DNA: TGTGCCAGTAGTGCACGACAGGGGCGCAGCAATCAGCCCCAGCATTTT.

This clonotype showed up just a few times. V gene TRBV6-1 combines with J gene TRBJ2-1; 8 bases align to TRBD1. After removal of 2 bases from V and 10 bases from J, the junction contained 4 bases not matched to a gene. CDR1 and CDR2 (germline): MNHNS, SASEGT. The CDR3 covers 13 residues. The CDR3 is CASSEHRGNEQFF. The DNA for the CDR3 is TGTGCCAGCAGTGAACACAGGGGGAACGAGCAGTTCTTC.